These T cell receptor beta chains were read from a single sample in a study of response to subunit inactivated influenza vaccine. TCRdb recomputed calls from the RT-PCR reads with MiXCR, one row per CDR3 protein. The sample lists about 620,000 distinct CDR3 sequences, about 11% seen once, with 9.5% to 11% in the top ten. Another study also made use of these data, one on T cells expressing NK-cell markers.

Here the sequenced sample was PBMCs from blood, taken on the day of vaccination. These receptor sequences come from a man aged 50 to 59 who received an inactivated influenza vaccine. Each CDR3 is given with its conserved first and last residue. A D gene is named only where the DNA matches it firmly. Size is stated for part of the rows, as once, few or many counts, or as a class when the clone is expanded.

>TRBJ2-7|TRBV7-2|NA|NA
TGTGCCAGCAGCGATGGGGGGCAATCCTACGAGCAGTACTTC
CASSDGGQSYEQYF
>TRBJ2-1|TRBV4-2|NA|few
TGTGCCAGCAGCCAACCTCCCAGGAATGAGCAGTTCTTC
CASSQPPRNEQFF
>TRBJ2-1|TRBV20-1|NA|few
TGCAGTGCTAGAGCGATTGGCACTCTATACAATGAGCAGTTCTTC
CSARAIGTLYNEQFF
>TRBJ2-1|TRBV29-1|TRBD2|few
TGCAGCGTGACCGGGACTAGCGCTTACAATGAGCAGTTCTTC
CSVTGTSAYNEQFF
>TRBJ2-1|TRBV29-1|TRBD2|NA
TGCAGCGTTGAAGGGGTCCTCGGCGGACTAGCGCTTTACAATGAGCAGTTCTTC
CSVEGVLGGLALYNEQFF
>TRBJ2-1|TRBV2|NA|NA
TGTGCCAGCAGTGAACTAGGATTGAGGGAGCAGTTCTTC
CASSELGLREQFF
>TRBJ2-1|TRBV6-5|TRBD1|NA
TGTGCCAGCAGTTTTAGGGACAGGGGATACAATGAGCAGTTCTTC
CASSFRDRGYNEQFF
>TRBJ2-5|TRBV27|NA|few
TGTGCCAGCAGTTTAGGGCTAGCGAAAAACCAAGAGACCCAGTACTTC
CASSLGLAKNQETQYF
>TRBJ2-3|TRBV5-1|NA|many
TGCGCCAGCAGCTTAGTTAGGGGCGTGTCAGCGGATACGCAGTATTTT
CASSLVRGVSADTQYF
>TRBJ2-3|TRBV6-1|NA|NA
TGTGCCAGCGGACCTTGGGGGAGCACAGATACGCAGTATTTT
CASGPWGSTDTQYF
>TRBJ1-4|TRBV15|NA|few
TGTGCCACCAGCAGAGGGAATAATGAAAAACTGTTTTTT
CATSRGNNEKLFF
>TRBJ2-5|TRBV12-3/TRBV12-4|NA|NA
TGTGCCAGCAGTTTTGACACCCTCCAAGAGACCCAGTACTTC
CASSFDTLQETQYF
>TRBJ1-5|TRBV30|NA|NA
TGTGCCTGGAGTGTAGGGGGGTTGGTTCAGCCCCAGCATTTT
CAWSVGGLVQPQHF
>TRBJ2-7|TRBV29-1|NA|few
TGCAGCGTTCGGGGGAGCCAGGGAAGGGATGAGCAGTACTTC
CSVRGSQGRDEQYF
>TRBJ1-5|TRBV7-9|TRBD1|few
TGTGCCAGCAGCTTACAGGGGGCTGGGCAGCCCCAGCATTTT
CASSLQGAGQPQHF
>TRBJ2-7|TRBV12-3/TRBV12-4|NA|NA
TGTGCCAGCAGTTTGGACGGGAGTAGTGCCGAGCAGTACTTC
CASSLDGSSAEQYF
>TRBJ2-1|TRBV20-1|TRBD2|few
TGCAGTGCTCCCGGACTAGCGGGGGCCCAACAGTTCTTC
CSAPGLAGAQQFF
>TRBJ2-2|TRBV9|NA|many
TGTGCCAGCAGCGTAGAAGCGGGACAGAGAACCGGGGAGCTGTTTTTT
CASSVEAGQRTGELFF
>TRBJ2-4|TRBV4-1|TRBD1|NA
TGCGCCAGCAGCCAAGCCGACAGGGGGCTCGACATTCAGTACTTC
CASSQADRGLDIQYF
>TRBJ2-3|TRBV24-1|TRBD1|few
TGTGCCACCAGTGATACAGGGACAGGGGGTATGGGTACGCAGTATTTT
CATSDTGTGGMGTQYF
>TRBJ2-6|TRBV5-7|TRBD1|few
TGTGCCAGCAGCTGGGGGACAGCCTTCTTCTCTGGGGCCAACGTCCTGACTTTC
CASSWGTAFFSGANVLTF
>TRBJ2-7|TRBV5-1|NA|NA
TGCGCCAGCAGCTTTGGACCCCGCTACGAGCAGTACTTC
CASSFGPRYEQYF
>TRBJ1-5|TRBV5-1|TRBD1|NA
TGCGCCAGCAGCTTGGGGACAGGGGGCAGTCAGCCCCAGCATTTT
CASSLGTGGSQPQHF
>TRBJ2-2|TRBV24-1|NA|NA
TGTGCCACCAGTGATTTTAGGGGCCCGAGCTTGGAGCTGTTTTTT
CATSDFRGPSLELFF
>TRBJ2-2|TRBV12-3/TRBV12-4|NA|NA
TGTGCCAGCAGTTTTTCATTTGGCGGGGAGCTGTTTTTT
CASSFSFGGELFF
>TRBJ2-4|TRBV2|NA|many
TGTGCCAGCAGTGAAGCGGACGGAGAAAACATTCAGTACTTC
CASSEADGENIQYF
>TRBJ1-3|TRBV5-5|NA|NA
TGTGCCAGCAGCTTGGACTCCCTCTCTGGAAACACCATATATTTT
CASSLDSLSGNTIYF
>TRBJ1-4|TRBV4-3|NA|many
TGCGCCAGCAGCCAAGTATTACGCCCGAGGGGCGGTAATGAAAAACTGTTTTTT
CASSQVLRPRGGNEKLFF
>TRBJ1-6|TRBV20-1|NA|few
TGCAGTGCCTCATTCATTGATTCACCCCTCCACTTT
CSASFIDSPLHF
>TRBJ1-2|TRBV14|NA|NA
TGTGCCAGCAGCCAAGTTAGGGGCGGTGGCTACACCTTC
CASSQVRGGGYTF
>TRBJ2-1|TRBV29-1|NA|few
TGCAGCGTTGAAGAGGGGACCTACAATGAGCAGTTCTTC
CSVEEGTYNEQFF
>TRBJ2-3|TRBV29-1|NA|NA
TGCAGCGTTTTCGGGACCGGGACTTTCTACACAGATACGCAGTATTTT
CSVFGTGTFYTDTQYF
>TRBJ2-3|TRBV29-1|TRBD2|NA
TGCAGCGTTGATCGGACTAGCGGGAGGGCTCTGTATTTT
CSVDRTSGRALYF
>TRBJ2-3|TRBV11-2|NA|NA
TGTGCCAGCAGCCAAAGCCGGGCCGCAGATACGCAGTATTTT
CASSQSRAADTQYF
>TRBJ2-7|TRBV7-9|NA|NA
TGTGCCAGCAGCAAGAGGACTCGCACTTCCTACGAGCAGTACTTC
CASSKRTRTSYEQYF
>TRBJ2-1|TRBV20-1|TRBD2|NA
TGCAGTGCTAGAGGATATCTAGCGGTCTCCTACAATGAGCAGTTCTTC
CSARGYLAVSYNEQFF
>TRBJ2-5|TRBV5-1|TRBD1|few
TGCGCCAGCAGCTCGGACAGGGGTTCTAGCCGTCAGACCCAGTACTTC
CASSSDRGSSRQTQYF
>TRBJ1-6|TRBV27|TRBD1|few
TGTGCCAGCAGAAGACAGGGGGGGGGAAATTCACCCCTCCACTTT
CASRRQGGGNSPLHF
>TRBJ2-7|TRBV7-9|TRBD2|NA
TGTGCCAGTGCTGGTAGCGGGATGTACTCCTACGAGCAGTACTTC
CASAGSGMYSYEQYF
>TRBJ2-7|TRBV12-3/TRBV12-4|NA|NA
TGTGCCAGCAGTTTAGGCCCGGAGAGGGGGGCGGGGGAGCAGTACTTC
CASSLGPERGAGEQYF
>TRBJ1-2|TRBV4-3|NA|NA
TGCGCCAGCAGCCAAGTCGTAGGGGGAAACTATGGCTACACCTTC
CASSQVVGGNYGYTF